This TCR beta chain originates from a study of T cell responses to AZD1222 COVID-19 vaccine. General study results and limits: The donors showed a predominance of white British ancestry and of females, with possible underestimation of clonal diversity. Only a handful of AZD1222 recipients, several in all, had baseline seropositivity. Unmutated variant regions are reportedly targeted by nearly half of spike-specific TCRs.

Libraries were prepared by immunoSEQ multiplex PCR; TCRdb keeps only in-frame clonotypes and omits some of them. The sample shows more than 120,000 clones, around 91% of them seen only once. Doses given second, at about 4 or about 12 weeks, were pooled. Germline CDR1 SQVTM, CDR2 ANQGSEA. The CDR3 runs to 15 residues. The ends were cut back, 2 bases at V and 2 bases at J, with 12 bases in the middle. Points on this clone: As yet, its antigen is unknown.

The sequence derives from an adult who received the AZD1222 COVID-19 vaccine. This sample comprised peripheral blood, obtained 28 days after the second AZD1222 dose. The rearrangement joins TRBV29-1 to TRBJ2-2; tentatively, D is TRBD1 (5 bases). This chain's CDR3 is CSVEPQGLNTGELFF. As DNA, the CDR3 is TGCAGCGTTGAACCCCAGGGTTTAAACACCGGGGAGCTGTTTTTT.